By share, the clone carrying this T cell receptor beta chain counts as medium-sized. This sample is part of a study of blood T cells in healthy people across ages. Next came a second PCR, run for about 7 to 12 cycles, which used a sample-barcoded 5' primer along with a J-beta primer mix. MiXCR was run by TCRdb on the 5' RACE reads, yielding one entry per CDR3 protein. The sample lists fewer than 2 million distinct CDR3 sequences; about two fifths were seen once. The CDR3 spans 13 residues. Trimming stripped 1 base from V and 5 bases from J, with 9 bases between. Germline V gives CDR1 SGHTA, CDR2 FQGNSA.

The clonotype originates from a human donor in good health. The sample taken for sequencing was blood. The J gene is TRBJ2-7, the V gene TRBV7-2, with TRBD2 as a possible D gene (6 bases). The CDR3 DNA follows: TGTGCCAGCAGCTTAGTCAGGAGGGACGAGCAGTACTTC. Translating gives CASSLVRRDEQYF.